This T cell receptor (beta chain) comes out of a study of monozygotic twins with inflammatory bowel disease. TCRdb reprocessed the 5' RACE reads and reports one entry per CDR3 protein, with no DNA. The sample holds about 210,000 distinct CDR3 sequences. The CDR3 consists of 17 residues. CDR1 and CDR2 (germline): SEHNR, FQNEAQ (reference sequence). The material sequenced was blood. The chain joins TRBV7-9 to TRBJ2-3. The origin of this receptor is a human donor with ulcerative colitis or Crohn's disease, or a healthy co-twin of an affected twin (not recorded which). The CDR3 here is CASSPTDWSGLTDTQYF.